The clone carrying this TCR beta chain was found a few times. Its target is not known. The data are from a study of T-cell memory formation after mild COVID-19. The study's findings and limits: Pre-infection memory already had some responding clones, implying cross-reactive memory joined. The main location of contracting CD4+ clones was CM and EM, and that of contracting CD8+ clones was EMRA.

TCRalpha and TCRbeta libraries used 5'RACE with constant-segment primers and UMIs. TCRdb analysed the 5' RACE reads with MiXCR anew, one entry per CDR3 protein. The sample records 470,000 or so distinct CDR3 sequences, 15% to 20% being singletons. This receptor was taken from an adult woman who had mild COVID-19 (a few samples of this study predate the infection). Cell type and time point are not known. Sequenced sample: PBMCs or a T cell subset sorted from them (not recorded which).

CDR3 loop: CASSQWDRGTTEAFF. As DNA, the CDR3 is TGTGCCAGCAGCCAATGGGACAGGGGTACGACTGAAGCTTTCTTT. The chain uses TRBV3-1 and TRBJ1-1; 10 bases agree with TRBD1. This CDR3 spans 15 amino acids. Germline lookup yields CDR1 LGHDT and CDR2 YNNKEL (reference sequence). The ends lost 2 bases at V and 5 bases at J; junction bases unmatched: 5.